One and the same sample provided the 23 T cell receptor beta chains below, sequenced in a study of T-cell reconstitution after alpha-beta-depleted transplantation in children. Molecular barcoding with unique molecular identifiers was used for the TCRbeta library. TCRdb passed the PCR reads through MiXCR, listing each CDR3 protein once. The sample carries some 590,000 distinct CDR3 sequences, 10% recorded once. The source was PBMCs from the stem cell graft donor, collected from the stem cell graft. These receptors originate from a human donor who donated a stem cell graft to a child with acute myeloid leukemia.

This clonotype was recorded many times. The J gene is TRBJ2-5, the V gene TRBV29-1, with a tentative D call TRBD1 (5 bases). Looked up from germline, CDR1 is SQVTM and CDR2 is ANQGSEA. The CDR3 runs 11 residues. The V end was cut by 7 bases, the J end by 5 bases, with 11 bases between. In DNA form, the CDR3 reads TGCAGCGCAGGACACGGGGAGACCCAGTACTTC. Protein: CSAGHGETQYF. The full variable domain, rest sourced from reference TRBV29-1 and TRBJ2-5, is SAVISQKPSRDICQRGTSLTIQCQVDSQVTMMFWYRQQPGQSLTLIATANQGSEATYESGFVIDKFPISRPNLTFSTLTVSNMSPEDSSIYLCSAGHGETQYFGPGTRLLVL.

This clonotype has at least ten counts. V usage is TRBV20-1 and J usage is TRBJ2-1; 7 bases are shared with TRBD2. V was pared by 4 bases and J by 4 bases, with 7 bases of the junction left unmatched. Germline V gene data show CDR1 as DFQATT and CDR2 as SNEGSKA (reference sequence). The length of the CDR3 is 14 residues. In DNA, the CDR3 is TGCAGTGCTACAAGGCGGGGACTATACAATGAGCAGTTCTTC. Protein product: CSATRRGLYNEQFF.

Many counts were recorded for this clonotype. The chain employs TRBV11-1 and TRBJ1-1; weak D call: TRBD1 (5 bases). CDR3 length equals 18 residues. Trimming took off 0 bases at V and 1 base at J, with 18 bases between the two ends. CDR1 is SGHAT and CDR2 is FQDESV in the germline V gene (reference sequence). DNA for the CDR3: TGTGCCAGCAGCTTAGCGCGTCTTAGTGGGAGGGGGAACACTGAAGCTTTCTTT. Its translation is CASSLARLSGRGNTEAFF.

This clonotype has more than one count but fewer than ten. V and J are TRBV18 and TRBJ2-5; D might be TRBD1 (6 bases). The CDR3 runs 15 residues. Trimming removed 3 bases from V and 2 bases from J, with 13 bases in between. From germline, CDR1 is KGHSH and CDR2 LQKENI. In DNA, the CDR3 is TGTGCCAGCTCACCGTCGACAGGCGTGCAAGAGACCCAGTACTTC. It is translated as CASSPSTGVQETQYF.

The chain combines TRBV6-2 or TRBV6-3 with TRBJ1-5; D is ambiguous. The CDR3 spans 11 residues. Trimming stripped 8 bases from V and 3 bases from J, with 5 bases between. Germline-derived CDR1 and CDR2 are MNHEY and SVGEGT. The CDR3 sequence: CASCSNQPQHF. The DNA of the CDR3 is TGTGCCAGCTGCTCCAATCAGCCCCAGCATTTT.

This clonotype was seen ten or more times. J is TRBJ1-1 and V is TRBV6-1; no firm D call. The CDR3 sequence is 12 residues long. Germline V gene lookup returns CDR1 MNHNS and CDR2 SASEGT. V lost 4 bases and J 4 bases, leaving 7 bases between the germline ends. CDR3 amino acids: CASSGDGTEAFF. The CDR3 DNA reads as TGTGCCAGCAGTGGGGATGGCACTGAAGCTTTCTTT.

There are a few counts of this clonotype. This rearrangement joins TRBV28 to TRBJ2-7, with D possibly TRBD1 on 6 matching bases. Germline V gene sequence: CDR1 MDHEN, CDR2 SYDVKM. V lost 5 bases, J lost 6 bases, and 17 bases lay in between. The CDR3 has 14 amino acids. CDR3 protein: CASSPTDRRREQYF. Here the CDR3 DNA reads TGTGCCAGCAGTCCCACCGACAGGCGGCGCGAGCAGTACTTC.

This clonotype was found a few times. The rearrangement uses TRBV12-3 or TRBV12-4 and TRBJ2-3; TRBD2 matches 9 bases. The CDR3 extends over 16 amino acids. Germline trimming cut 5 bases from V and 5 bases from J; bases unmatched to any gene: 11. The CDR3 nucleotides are TGTGCCAGCAGTGGGGGCGGGAGGGCCGAAGGAGATACGCAGTATTTT. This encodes CASSGGGRAEGDTQYF.

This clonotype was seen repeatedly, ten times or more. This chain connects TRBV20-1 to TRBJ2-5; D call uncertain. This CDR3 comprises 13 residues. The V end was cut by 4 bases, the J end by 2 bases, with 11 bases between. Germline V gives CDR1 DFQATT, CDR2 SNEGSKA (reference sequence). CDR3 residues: CSATGSVQETQYF. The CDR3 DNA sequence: TGCAGTGCTACCGGATCCGTTCAAGAGACCCAGTACTTC.

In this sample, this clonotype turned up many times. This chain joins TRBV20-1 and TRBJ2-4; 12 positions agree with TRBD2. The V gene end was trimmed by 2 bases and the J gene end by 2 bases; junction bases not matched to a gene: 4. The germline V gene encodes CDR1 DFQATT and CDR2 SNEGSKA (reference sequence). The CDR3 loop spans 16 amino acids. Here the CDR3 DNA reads TGCAGTGCTAGACTAGCGGGAGGGATAACCAAAAACATTCAGTACTTC. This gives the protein CSARLAGGITKNIQYF.

CDR3 DNA: TGTGCCACCAAGGGGTCGATGAGTTATGGAGGTGAGCAGTTCTTC. Its translation: CATKGSMSYGGEQFF. The V gene is TRBV15, the J gene TRBJ2-1, with D perhaps assigned TRBD1 or TRBD2 (5 bases each). There are 15 residues in the CDR3. The ends were cut back, 7 bases at V and 9 bases at J, with 22 bases in the middle. The germline V gene encodes CDR1 LNHNV and CDR2 YYDKDF (reference sequence).

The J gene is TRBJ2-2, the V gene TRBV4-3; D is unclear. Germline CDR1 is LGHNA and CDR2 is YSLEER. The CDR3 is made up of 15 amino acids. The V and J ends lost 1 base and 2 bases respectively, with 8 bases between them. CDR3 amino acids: CASSQVTYNTGELFF. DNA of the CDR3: TGCGCCAGCAGCCAAGTAACCTATAACACCGGGGAGCTGTTTTTT.

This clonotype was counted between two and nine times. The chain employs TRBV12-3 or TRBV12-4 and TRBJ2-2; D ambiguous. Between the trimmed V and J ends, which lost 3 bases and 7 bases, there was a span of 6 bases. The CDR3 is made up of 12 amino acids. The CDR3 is CASSFSHGELFF. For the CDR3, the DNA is TGTGCCAGCAGTTTTTCCCACGGGGAGCTGTTTTTT.

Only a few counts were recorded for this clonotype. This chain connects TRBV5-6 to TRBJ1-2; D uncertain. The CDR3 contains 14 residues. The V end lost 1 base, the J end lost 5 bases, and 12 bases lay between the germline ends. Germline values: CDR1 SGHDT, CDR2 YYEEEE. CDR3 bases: TGTGCCAGCAGCTTGAACACAGCCACTTATGGCTACACCTTC. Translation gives CASSLNTATYGYTF.

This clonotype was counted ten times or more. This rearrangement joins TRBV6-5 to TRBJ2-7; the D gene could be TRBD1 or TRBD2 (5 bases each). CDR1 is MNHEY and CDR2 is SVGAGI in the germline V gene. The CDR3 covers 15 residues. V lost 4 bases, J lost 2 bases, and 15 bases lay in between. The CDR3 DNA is TGTGCCAGCAGTTCTCCGGGACGGAACACCTACGAGCAGTACTTC. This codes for CASSSPGRNTYEQYF.

In nucleotides, the CDR3 is TGTGCCAGCAGTTATGAGGCGGGATTGGCCCACAGCTCCTACAATGAGCAGTTCTTC. It is translated as CASSYEAGLAHSSYNEQFF. The chain employs TRBV6-2 or TRBV6-3 and TRBJ2-1, with D perhaps matching TRBD2 (6 bases). V was clipped by 3 bases and J by 0 bases, with 21 bases between them. The CDR3 consists of 19 residues. CDR1 is MNHEY, CDR2 SVGEGT, per germline.

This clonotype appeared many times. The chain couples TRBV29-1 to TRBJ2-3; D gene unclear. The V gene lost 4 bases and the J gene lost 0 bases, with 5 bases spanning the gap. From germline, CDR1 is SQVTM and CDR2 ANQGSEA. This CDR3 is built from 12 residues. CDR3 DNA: TGCAGCGTTGTCCGGAGCACAGATACGCAGTATTTT. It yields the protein CSVVRSTDTQYF.

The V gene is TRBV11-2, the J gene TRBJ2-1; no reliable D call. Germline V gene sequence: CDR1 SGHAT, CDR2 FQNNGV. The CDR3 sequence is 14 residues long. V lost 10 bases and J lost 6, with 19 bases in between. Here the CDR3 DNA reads TGTGCCACCTCAATTGGGCTATCTCGCAATGAGCAGTTCTTC. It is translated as CATSIGLSRNEQFF.

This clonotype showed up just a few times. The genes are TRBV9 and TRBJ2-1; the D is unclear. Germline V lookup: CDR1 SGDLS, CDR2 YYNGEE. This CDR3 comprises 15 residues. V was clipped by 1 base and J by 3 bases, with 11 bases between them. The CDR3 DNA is TGTGCCAGCAGCGTATTATCGGGCCTCTACAATGAGCAGTTCTTC. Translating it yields CASSVLSGLYNEQFF. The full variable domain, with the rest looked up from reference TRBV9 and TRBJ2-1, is DSGVTQTPKHLITATGQRVTLRCSPRSGDLSVYWYQQSLDQGLQFLIQYYNGEERAKGNILERFSAQQFPDLHSELNLSSLELGDSALYFCASSVLSGLYNEQFFGPGTRLTVL.

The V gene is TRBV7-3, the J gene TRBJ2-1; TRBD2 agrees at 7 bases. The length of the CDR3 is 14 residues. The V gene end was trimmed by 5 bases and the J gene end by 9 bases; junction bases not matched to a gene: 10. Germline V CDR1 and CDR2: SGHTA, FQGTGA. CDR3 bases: TGTGCCAGCAGCCGTGGACTAGTGGAGGGTGAGCAGTTCTTC. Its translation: CASSRGLVEGEQFF.

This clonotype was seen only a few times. CDR3 DNA sequence: TGCAGTGCTCTAGCGGGTACTAACAATGAGCAGTTCTTC. This sequence encodes CSALAGTNNEQFF. The chain uses TRBV20-1 and TRBJ2-1, with TRBD2 identical over 8 bases. From germline, CDR1 is DFQATT and CDR2 SNEGSKA (reference sequence). Unmatched junction bases numbered 5, after V lost 5 bases and J lost 5 bases. CDR3 length equals 13 residues.

The DNA of the CDR3 is TGTGCCAGTAGTCCCCAGGACAGACCTGATCAGCCCCAGCATTTT. Encoded protein: CASSPQDRPDQPQHF. The chain recombines TRBV19 with TRBJ1-5, with D possibly TRBD1 on 6 matching bases. The CDR3 runs 15 residues. Germline values: CDR1 LNHDA, CDR2 SQIVND (reference sequence). V shed 5 bases and J shed 5 bases, with 16 bases lying between them.

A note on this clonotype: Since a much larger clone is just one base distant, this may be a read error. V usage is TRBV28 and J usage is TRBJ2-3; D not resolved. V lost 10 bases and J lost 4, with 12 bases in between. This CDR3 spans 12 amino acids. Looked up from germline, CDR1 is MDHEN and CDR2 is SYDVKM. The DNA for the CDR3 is TGTGCCACCACCGGCGGCGCAGATACGCAGTATTTT. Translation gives CATTGGADTQYF.